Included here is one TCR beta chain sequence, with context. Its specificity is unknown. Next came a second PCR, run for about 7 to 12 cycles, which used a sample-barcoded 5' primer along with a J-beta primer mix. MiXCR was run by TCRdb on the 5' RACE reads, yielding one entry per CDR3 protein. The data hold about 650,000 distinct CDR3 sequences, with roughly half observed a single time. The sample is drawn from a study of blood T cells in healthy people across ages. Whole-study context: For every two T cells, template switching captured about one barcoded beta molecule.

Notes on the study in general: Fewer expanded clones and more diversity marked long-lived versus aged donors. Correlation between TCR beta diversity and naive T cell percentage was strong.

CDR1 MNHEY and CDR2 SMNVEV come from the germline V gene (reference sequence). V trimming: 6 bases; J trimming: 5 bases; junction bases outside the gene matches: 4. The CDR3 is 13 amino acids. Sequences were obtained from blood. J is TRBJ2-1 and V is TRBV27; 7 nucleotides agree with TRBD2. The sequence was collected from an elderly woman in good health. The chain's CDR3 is CASRTSVNNEQFF. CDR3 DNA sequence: TGTGCCAGCAGAACTAGCGTCAACAATGAGCAGTTCTTC.